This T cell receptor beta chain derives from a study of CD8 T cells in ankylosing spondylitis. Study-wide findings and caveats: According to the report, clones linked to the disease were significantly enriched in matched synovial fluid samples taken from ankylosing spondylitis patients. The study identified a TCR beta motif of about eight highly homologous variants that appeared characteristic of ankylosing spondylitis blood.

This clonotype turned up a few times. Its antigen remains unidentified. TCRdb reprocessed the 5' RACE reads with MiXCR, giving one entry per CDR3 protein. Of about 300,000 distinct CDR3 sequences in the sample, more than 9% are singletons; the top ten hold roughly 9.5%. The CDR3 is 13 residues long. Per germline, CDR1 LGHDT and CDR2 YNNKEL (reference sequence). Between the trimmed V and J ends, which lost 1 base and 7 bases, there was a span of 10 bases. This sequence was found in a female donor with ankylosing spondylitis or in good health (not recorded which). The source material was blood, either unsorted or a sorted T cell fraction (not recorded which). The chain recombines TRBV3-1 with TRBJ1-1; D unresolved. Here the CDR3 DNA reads TGTGCCAGCAGCCAAGTTCGTGCGGGTGAAGCTTTCTTT. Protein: CASSQVRAGEAFF.